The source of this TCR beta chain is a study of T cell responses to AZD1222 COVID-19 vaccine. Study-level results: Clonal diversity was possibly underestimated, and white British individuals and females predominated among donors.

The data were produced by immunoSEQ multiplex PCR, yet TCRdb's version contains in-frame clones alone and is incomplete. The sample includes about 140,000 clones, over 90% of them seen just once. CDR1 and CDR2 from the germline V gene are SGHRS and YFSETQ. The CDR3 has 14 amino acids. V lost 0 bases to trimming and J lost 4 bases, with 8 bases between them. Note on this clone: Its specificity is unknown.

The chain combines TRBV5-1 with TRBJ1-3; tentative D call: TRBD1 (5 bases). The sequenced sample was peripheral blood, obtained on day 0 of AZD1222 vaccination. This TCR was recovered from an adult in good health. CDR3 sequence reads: CASSLEAGGNTIYF. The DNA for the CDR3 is TGCGCCAGCAGCTTGGAGGCAGGGGGAAACACCATATATTTT.